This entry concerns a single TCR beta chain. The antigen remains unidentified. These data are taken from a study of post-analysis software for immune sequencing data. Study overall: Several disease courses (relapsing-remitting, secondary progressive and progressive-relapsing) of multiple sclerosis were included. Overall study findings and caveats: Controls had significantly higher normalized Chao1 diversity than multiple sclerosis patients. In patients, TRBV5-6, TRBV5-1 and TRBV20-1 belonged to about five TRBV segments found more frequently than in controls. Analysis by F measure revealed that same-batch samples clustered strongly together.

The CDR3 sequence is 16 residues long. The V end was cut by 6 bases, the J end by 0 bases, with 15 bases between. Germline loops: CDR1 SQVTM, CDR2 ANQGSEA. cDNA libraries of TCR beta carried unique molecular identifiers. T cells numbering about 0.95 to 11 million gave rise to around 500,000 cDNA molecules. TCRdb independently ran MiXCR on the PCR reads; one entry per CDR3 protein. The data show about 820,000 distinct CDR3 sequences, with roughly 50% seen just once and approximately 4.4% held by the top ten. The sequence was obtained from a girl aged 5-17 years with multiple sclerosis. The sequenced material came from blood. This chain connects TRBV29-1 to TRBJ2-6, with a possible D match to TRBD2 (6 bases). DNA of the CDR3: TGCAGCGTCCTGAGGAGGGGAGGCTCTGGGGCCAACGTCCTGACTTTC. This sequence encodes CSVLRRGGSGANVLTF.